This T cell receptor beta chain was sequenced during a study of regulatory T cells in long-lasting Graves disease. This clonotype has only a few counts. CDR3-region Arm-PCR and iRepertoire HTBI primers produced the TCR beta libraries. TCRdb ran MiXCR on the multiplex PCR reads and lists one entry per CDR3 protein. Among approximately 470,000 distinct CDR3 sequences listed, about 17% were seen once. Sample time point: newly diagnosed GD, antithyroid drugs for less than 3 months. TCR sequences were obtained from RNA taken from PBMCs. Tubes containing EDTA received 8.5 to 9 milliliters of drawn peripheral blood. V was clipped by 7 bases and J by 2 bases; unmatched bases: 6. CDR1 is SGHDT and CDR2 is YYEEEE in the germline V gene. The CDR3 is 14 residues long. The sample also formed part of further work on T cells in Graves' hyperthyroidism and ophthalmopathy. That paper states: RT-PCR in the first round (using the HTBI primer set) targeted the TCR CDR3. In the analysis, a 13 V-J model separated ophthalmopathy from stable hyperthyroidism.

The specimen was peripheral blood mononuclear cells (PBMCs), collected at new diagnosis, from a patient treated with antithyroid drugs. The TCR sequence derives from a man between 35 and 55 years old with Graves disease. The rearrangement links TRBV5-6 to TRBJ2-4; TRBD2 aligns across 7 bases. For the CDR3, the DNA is TGTGCCAGCGTAGGCGGGACTACCAAAAACATTCAGTACTTC. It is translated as CASVGGTTKNIQYF.